A single sample is the source of the 19 T cell receptor beta chains below, sequenced in a study of post-analysis software for immune sequencing data. Findings and limits, study-wide: TRBV5-6, TRBV5-1 and TRBV20-1 belonged to a set of roughly 5 TRBV segments that were more frequent in patients than controls.

Prepared libraries of TCR beta cDNA carried unique molecular identifiers. From the PCR reads, TCRdb called clonotypes with MiXCR, one entry per CDR3 protein. The data hold hundreds of thousands of distinct CDR3 sequences, with 55% to 70% observed a single time. The antigens for these receptors are not known. The material sequenced was blood. These TCRs come from a girl between 2 and 10 years old with multiple sclerosis.

This clonotype has just a few counts. The CDR3 DNA reads as TGTGCCAGCAGCTTAGCGCTTGCGGGTCCGGGAGGGACCCAGTACTTC. This encodes CASSLALAGPGGTQYF. The gene calls are TRBV7-2 and TRBJ2-5; TRBD2 matches at 7 bases. This CDR3 has 16 residues. The ends lost 0 bases at V and 7 bases at J; junction bases unmatched: 11. Germline CDR1 reads SGHTA; CDR2 reads FQGNSA.

The rearrangement links TRBV3-1 to TRBJ2-4, with unresolved D. Germline CDR1 LGHDT, CDR2 YNNKEL (reference sequence). Trimming shortened V by 0 bases and J by 10 bases, and 10 bases separated the two germline ends. The CDR3 totals 13 residues. CDR3 loop: CASSQDSLLIQYF. For the CDR3, the DNA is TGTGCCAGCAGCCAAGATTCCCTCTTGATTCAGTACTTC.

The chain couples TRBV9 to TRBJ1-5; no firm D call. CDR3 size: 13 residues. Germline V gene data show CDR1 as SGDLS and CDR2 as YYNGEE. With 3 bases removed from V and 0 bases from J, the gap between germline ends came to 4 bases. CDR3 nucleotides: TGTGCCAGCAGCGCCAGTAGCAATCAGCCCCAGCATTTT. It codes for CASSASSNQPQHF.

This chain connects TRBV20-1 to TRBJ2-1; 13 nucleotides agree with TRBD2. J was trimmed by 1 base and V by 8 bases; bases with no gene match: 8. CDR3 length: 16 residues. Germline V gene data show CDR1 as DFQATT and CDR2 as SNEGSKA (reference sequence). CDR3 protein: CSSRLAGGGSYNEQFF. As DNA, the CDR3 is TGCAGTTCCAGACTAGCGGGGGGAGGGTCCTACAATGAGCAGTTCTTC.

This chain links TRBV6-2 or TRBV6-3 with TRBJ1-5; a weak D match, TRBD1 (5 bases). The germline V gene encodes CDR1 MNHEY and CDR2 SVGEGT. CDR3 length: 16 amino acids. V was cut by 4 bases and J by 5 bases, with 18 bases left in between. The CDR3 DNA sequence: TGTGCCAGCAGTTTCGGTCGGCAGGGTGTAGATCAGCCCCAGCATTTT. Encoded protein: CASSFGRQGVDQPQHF.

The rearrangement uses TRBV29-1 and TRBJ2-1; possible D gene TRBD1, 6 bases. This CDR3 region has 11 residues. Germline V gene sequence: CDR1 SQVTM, CDR2 ANQGSEA. Trimming removed 3 bases from V and 8 bases from J, with 8 bases in between. The CDR3 DNA reads TGCAGCGTTGACCAGGGGCATGAGCAGTTCTTC. The encoded protein is CSVDQGHEQFF.

This clonotype has just one count. CDR3 bases: TGCAGCGTTGAGGACAGGGATGCCTACACCTTC. Amino acid sequence: CSVEDRDAYTF. V gene TRBV29-1 combines with J gene TRBJ1-2, with 8 bases identical to TRBD1. This CDR3 has 11 amino acids. Trimming took 3 bases from V and 10 from J; bases not matched to a gene: 4. Germline CDR1 and CDR2: SQVTM and ANQGSEA.

The table lists this clonotype with a few counts. One junction end does not reproduce the germline sequence, and a read error may be involved. CDR3 amino acids: CASSLEVQETQYF. CDR3 in DNA: TGTGCCAGCAGCTTAGAGGTTCAAGAGACCCAGTACTTC. The rearrangement uses TRBV5-1 and TRBJ2-5, with D hard to call. The CDR3 is made up of 13 amino acids. In germline, CDR1 is SGHRS, CDR2 YFSETQ.

This clonotype was counted only a few times. The chain employs TRBV6-6 and TRBJ1-1; D is unresolved. The CDR3 contains 14 residues. CDR1 and CDR2 from the germline V gene are MNHNY and SVGAGI (reference sequence). The V end was cut by 5 bases, the J end by 0 bases, with 10 bases between. The DNA of the CDR3 is TGTGCCAGCAGTATCCCGGGGATGAACACTGAAGCTTTCTTT. It encodes CASSIPGMNTEAFF.

The CDR3 nucleotides are TGTGCCAGCAGCTTAGACTTGGGTCTTTCGGAGACCCAGTACTTC. As protein: CASSLDLGLSETQYF. V usage is TRBV11-2 and J usage is TRBJ2-5; D ambiguous. This CDR3 has 15 amino acids. The V and J ends lost 0 bases and 5 bases respectively, with 13 bases between them. The germline gives CDR1 SGHAT, CDR2 FQNNGV.

The V and J genes are TRBV28 and TRBJ2-6; 8 bases fit TRBD1. This CDR3 is 19 amino acids long. Trimming cost V 4 bases and J 1 base; bases outside gene matches: 12. Looked up from germline, CDR1 is MDHEN and CDR2 is SYDVKM. The CDR3, as DNA: TGTGCCAGCAGTTCAGGACAGGGAGGAATTCAATCTGGGGCCAACGTCCTGACTTTC. Residues: CASSSGQGGIQSGANVLTF.

The rearrangement uses TRBV4-3 and TRBJ2-1; tentatively, D is TRBD1 or TRBD2 (6 bases each). V lost 0 bases, J lost 4 bases, and 16 bases lay in between. Germline V lookup: CDR1 LGHNA, CDR2 YSLEER. The CDR3 totals 17 residues. CDR3 nucleotides: TGCGCCAGCAGCCAAGATTTGGGGGGCCCCCTGTACAATGAGCAGTTCTTC. As protein: CASSQDLGGPLYNEQFF.

The chain joins TRBV6-5 to TRBJ2-7; D possibly matches TRBD1 or TRBD2 (6 bases each). In germline, CDR1 is MNHEY, CDR2 SVGAGI. V was trimmed by 7 bases and J by 4 bases, leaving 14 bases between them. The CDR3 has 13 residues. CDR3 sequence (DNA): TGTGCCAGCAATCGGGGGCCTGTATACGAGCAGTACTTC. This gives the protein CASNRGPVYEQYF.

The J gene is TRBJ2-5, the V gene TRBV6-1, with 10 bases identical to TRBD1. The closer fit of TRBJ2-7 to the DNA end suggests the J call may be wrong. CDR1 is MNHNS and CDR2 is SASEGT in the germline V gene. CDR3 length: 19 residues. CDR3 nucleotides: TGTGCCAGCAGTCCGAGACAGGGGGCTTGGCTAGCGGACACCTACGAGCAGTACTTC. Translated: CASSPRQGAWLADTYEQYF.

This clonotype was seen only a few times. The CDR3 DNA is TGCAGCGGGGAAGTGGGACAGTCCCTGTACCCCTACAATGAGCAGTTCTTC. This gives the protein CSGEVGQSLYPYNEQFF. The chain recombines TRBV29-1 with TRBJ2-1; 7 positions match TRBD1. Germline V gene sequence: CDR1 SQVTM, CDR2 ANQGSEA. This CDR3 comprises 17 residues. The J segment lost 2 bases and the V segment lost 7 bases, leaving 17 bases of the junction unmatched.

This chain uses TRBV29-1 with TRBJ2-1; weak D call: TRBD2 (6 bases). V was pared by 6 bases and J by 6 bases, with 15 bases between. The CDR3 is 13 residues long. Germline CDR1 reads SQVTM; CDR2 reads ANQGSEA. The DNA for the CDR3 is TGCAGCGTCGCCGGGACTGTCGGCAATGAGCAGTTCTTC. This encodes CSVAGTVGNEQFF.

This rearrangement joins TRBV5-1 to TRBJ2-2, with a tentative D call TRBD1 (5 bases). This CDR3 spans 13 amino acids. The germline V gene has CDR1 SGHRS and CDR2 YFSETQ. Trimming pared 4 bases from V and 8 bases from J, leaving 12 bases between. CDR3 protein: CASSDQQAGELFF. CDR3 nucleotides: TGCGCCAGCAGCGATCAACAGGCTGGGGAGCTGTTTTTT.

This clonotype was seen only a few times. This chain connects TRBV12-3 or TRBV12-4 to TRBJ2-5, with TRBD1 identical over 8 bases. V was pared by 4 bases and J by 1 base, with 5 bases of the junction left unmatched. The CDR3 consists of 15 residues. DNA for the CDR3: TGTGCCAGCAGTTCTCTTCAGGGGGCCCAAGAGACCCAGTACTTC. Translated: CASSSLQGAQETQYF.

The chain combines TRBV7-8 with TRBJ1-5; the match to TRBD1 covers 9 bases. The V segment lost 4 bases and the J segment 3 bases; nucleotides outside the gene matches: 10. The germline CDR1 and CDR2 sequences are SGHVS and FQNEAQ. The CDR3 spans 17 residues. CDR3 amino acids: CASSSIVGQGTNQPQHF. CDR3 in DNA: TGTGCCAGCAGCTCAATTGTCGGACAGGGGACCAATCAGCCCCAGCATTTT.